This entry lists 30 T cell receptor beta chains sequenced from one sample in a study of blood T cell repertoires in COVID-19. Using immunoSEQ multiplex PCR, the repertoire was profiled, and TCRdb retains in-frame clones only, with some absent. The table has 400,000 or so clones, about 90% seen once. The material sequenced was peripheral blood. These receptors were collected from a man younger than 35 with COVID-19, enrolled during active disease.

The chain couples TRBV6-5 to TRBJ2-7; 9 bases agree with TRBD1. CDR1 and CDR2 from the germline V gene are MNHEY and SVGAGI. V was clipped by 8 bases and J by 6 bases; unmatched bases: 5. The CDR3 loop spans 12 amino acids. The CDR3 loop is CASSGTGLEQYF. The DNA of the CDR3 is TGTGCCAGCTCCGGGACAGGGCTCGAGCAGTACTTC.

CDR3 sequence (DNA): TGTGCCAGTAGTGGACTAGCGGGAAGGGCCACGCAAGATACGCAGTATTTT. As protein: CASSGLAGRATQDTQYF. The V gene is TRBV19, the J gene TRBJ2-3; 12 bases are a match to TRBD2. The V gene end was trimmed by 5 bases and the J gene end by 5 bases; junction bases not matched to a gene: 11. The germline V gene encodes CDR1 LNHDA and CDR2 SQIVND (reference sequence). This CDR3 region has 17 residues.

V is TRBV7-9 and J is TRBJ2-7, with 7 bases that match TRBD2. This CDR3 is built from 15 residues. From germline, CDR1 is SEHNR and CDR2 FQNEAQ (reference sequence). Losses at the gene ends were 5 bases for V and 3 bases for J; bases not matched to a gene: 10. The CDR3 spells CASSHSGAPNYEQYF. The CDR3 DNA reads TGTGCCAGCAGCCACAGCGGGGCCCCAAACTACGAGCAGTACTTC.

This CDR3 is CASSLRGQNSGNTIYF. CDR3 coding DNA: TGTGCCAGCAGCTTAAGAGGACAGAACTCTGGAAACACCATATATTTT. The chain carries TRBV7-9 and TRBJ1-3; weak D call: TRBD1 (6 bases). The V end lost 2 bases, the J end lost 0 bases, and 11 bases lay between the germline ends. Germline V gives CDR1 SEHNR, CDR2 FQNEAQ (reference sequence). The CDR3 sequence is 16 residues long.

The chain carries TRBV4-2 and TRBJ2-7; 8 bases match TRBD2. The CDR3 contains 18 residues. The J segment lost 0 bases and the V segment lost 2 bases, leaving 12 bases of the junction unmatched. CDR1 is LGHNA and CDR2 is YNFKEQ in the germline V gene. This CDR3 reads CASSQILRGGLFSYEQYF. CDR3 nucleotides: TGTGCCAGCAGCCAAATCCTACGCGGGGGGCTCTTCTCCTACGAGCAGTACTTC.

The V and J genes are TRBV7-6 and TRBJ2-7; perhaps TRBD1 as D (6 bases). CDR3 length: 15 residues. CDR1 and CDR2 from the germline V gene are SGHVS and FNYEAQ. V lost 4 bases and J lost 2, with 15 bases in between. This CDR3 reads CASSSIAGDAYEQYF. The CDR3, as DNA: TGTGCCAGCAGCTCGATCGCAGGGGACGCCTACGAGCAGTACTTC.

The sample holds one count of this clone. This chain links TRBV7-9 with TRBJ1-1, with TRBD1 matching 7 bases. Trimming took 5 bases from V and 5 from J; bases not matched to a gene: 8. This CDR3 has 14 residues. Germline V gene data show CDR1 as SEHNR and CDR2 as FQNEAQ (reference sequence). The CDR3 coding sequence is TGTGCCAGCAGCCGAGAGGGGGCGAGGACTGAAGCTTTCTTT. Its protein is CASSREGARTEAFF.

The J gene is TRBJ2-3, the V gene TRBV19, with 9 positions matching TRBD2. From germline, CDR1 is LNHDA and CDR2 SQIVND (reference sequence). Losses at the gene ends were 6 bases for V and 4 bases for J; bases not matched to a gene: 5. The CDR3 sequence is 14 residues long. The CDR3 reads CASRRGGPSDTQYF. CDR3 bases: TGTGCCAGTAGGCGGGGGGGCCCATCAGATACGCAGTATTTT.

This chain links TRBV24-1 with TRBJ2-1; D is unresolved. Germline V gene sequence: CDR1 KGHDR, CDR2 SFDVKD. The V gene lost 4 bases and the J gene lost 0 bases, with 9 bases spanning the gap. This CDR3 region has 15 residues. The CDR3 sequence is CATSESGFSYNEQFF. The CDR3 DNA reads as TGTGCCACCAGTGAGTCAGGTTTCTCCTACAATGAGCAGTTCTTC.

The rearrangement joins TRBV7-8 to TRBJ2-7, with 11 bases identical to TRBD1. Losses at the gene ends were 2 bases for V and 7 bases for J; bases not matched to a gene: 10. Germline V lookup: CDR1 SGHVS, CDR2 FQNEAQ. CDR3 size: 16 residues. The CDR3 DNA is TGTGCCAGCAGCTTATTTAATTTCGGGACAGGGGGAGAGCAGTACTTC. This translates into CASSLFNFGTGGEQYF.

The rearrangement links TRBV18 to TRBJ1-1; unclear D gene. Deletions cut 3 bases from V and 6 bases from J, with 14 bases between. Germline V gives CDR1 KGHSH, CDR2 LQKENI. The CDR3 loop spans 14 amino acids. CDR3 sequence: CASSPTIARAEAFF. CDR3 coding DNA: TGTGCCAGCTCACCTACAATAGCGAGAGCTGAAGCTTTCTTT.

The CDR3 spells CASSDLLAGGSTGELFF. The CDR3 nucleotides read TGCGCCAGCAGCGATCTACTAGCGGGAGGTTCAACCGGGGAGCTGTTTTTT. The gene calls are TRBV5-1 and TRBJ2-2, with TRBD2 matching 12 bases. Germline loops: CDR1 SGHRS, CDR2 YFSETQ. The CDR3 is 17 residues long. J gave up 5 bases and V 4 bases, and 9 bases lay outside the gene matches.

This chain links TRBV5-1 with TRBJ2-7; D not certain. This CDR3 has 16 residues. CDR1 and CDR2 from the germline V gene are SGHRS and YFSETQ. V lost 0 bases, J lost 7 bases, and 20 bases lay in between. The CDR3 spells CASSLVGVQDKREQYF. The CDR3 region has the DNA TGCGCCAGCAGCTTGGTAGGCGTCCAGGATAAACGGGAGCAGTACTTC.

The chain's CDR3 is CASSSQGDTEAFF. The CDR3 coding sequence is TGTGCCAGCAGTTCCCAGGGGGACACTGAAGCTTTCTTT. The chain has TRBV6-5 and TRBJ1-1; 7 bases fit TRBD1. V lost 4 bases to trimming and J lost 3 bases; unmatched junction nucleotides: 2. The CDR3 length is 13 residues. CDR1 MNHEY and CDR2 SVGAGI come from the germline V gene.

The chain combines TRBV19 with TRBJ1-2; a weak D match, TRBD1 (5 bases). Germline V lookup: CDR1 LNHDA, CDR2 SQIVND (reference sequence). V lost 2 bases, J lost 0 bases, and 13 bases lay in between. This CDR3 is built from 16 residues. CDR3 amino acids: CASSIQSGRANYGYTF. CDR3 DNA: TGTGCCAGTAGTATACAATCCGGCAGGGCTAACTATGGCTACACCTTC.

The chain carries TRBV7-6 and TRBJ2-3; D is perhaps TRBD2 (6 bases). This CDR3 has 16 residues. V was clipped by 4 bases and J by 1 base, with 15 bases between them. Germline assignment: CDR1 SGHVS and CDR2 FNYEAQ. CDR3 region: CASSSDPGVGTDTQYF. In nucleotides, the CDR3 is TGTGCCAGCAGCTCCGATCCGGGGGTGGGCACAGATACGCAGTATTTT.

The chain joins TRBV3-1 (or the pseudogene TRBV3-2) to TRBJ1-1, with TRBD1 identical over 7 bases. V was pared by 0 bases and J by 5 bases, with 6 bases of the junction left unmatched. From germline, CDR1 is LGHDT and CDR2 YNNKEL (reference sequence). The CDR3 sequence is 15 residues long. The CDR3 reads CASSQEDHRGTEAFF. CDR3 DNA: TGTGCCAGCAGCCAAGAAGACCACAGGGGAACTGAAGCTTTCTTT.

The CDR3 region is CASSLGLTLAGRYNEQFF. The CDR3 DNA sequence: TGTGCCAGCAGCTTAGGCCTAACCCTAGCGGGGAGATACAATGAGCAGTTCTTC. This sequence joins TRBV13 and TRBJ2-1, with TRBD2 matching over 9 bases. The CDR3 contains 18 residues. J was trimmed by 4 bases and V by 0 bases; bases with no gene match: 10. Germline assignment: CDR1 PRHDT and CDR2 FYEKMQ (reference sequence).

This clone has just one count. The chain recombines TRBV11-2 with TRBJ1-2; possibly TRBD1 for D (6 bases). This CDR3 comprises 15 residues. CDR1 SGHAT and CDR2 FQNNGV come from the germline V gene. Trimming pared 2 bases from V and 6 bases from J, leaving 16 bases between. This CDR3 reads CASSLSYRDNNGYTF. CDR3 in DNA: TGTGCCAGCAGCTTATCATACCGGGACAATAATGGCTACACCTTC.

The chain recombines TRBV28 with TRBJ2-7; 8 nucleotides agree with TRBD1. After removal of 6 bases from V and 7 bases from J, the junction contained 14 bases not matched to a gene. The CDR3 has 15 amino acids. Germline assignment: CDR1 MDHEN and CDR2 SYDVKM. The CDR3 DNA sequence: TGTGCCAGCAGGAGCCGGGACAGGCCTACAGGGGAGCAGTACTTC. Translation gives CASRSRDRPTGEQYF.

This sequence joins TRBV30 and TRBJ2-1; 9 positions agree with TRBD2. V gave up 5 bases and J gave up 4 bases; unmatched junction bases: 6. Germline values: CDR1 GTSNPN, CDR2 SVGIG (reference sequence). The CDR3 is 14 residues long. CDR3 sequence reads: CAWDSGSVYNEQFF. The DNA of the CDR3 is TGTGCCTGGGATAGCGGGAGCGTATACAATGAGCAGTTCTTC.

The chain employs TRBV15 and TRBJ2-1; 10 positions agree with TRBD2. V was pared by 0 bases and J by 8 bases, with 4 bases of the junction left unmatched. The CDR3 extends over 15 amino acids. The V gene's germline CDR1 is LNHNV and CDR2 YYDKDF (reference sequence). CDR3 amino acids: CATSRDRTSGYEQFF. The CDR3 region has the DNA TGTGCCACCAGCAGAGACCGGACTAGCGGTTATGAGCAGTTCTTC.

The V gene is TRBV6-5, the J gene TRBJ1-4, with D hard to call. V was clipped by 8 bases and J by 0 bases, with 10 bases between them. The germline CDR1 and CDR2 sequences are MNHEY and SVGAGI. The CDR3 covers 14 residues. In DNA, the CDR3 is TGTGCCAGCCGCAGGCGACCAACTAATGAAAAACTGTTTTTT. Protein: CASRRRPTNEKLFF.

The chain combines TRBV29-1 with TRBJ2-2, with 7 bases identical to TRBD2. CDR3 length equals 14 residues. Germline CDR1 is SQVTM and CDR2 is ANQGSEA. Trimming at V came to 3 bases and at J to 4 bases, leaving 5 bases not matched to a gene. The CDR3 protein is CSVDERGSTGELFF. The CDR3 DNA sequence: TGCAGCGTTGACGAGCGGGGAAGCACCGGGGAGCTGTTTTTT.

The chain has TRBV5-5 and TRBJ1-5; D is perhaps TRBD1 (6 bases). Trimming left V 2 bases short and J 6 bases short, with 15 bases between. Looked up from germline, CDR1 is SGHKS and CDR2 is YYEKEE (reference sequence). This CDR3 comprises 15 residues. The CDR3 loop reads CASSFSRGFGQPQHF. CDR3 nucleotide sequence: TGTGCCAGCAGCTTTTCCAGGGGATTTGGTCAGCCCCAGCATTTT.

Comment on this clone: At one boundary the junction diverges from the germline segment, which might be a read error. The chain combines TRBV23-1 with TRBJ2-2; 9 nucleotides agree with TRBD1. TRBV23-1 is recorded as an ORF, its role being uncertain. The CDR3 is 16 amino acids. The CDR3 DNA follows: TGCGCCAGCACTCAACAGGGGGCAACGAACACCGGGGAGCTGTTTTTT. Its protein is CASTQQGATNTGELFF.

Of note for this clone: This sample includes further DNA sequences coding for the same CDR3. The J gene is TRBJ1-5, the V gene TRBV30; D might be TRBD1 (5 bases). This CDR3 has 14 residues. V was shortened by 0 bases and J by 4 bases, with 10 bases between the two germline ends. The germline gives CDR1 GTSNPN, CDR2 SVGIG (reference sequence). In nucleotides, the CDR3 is TGTGCCTGGAGTGTAGGACAAGGAAATCAGCCCCAGCATTTT. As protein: CAWSVGQGNQPQHF.

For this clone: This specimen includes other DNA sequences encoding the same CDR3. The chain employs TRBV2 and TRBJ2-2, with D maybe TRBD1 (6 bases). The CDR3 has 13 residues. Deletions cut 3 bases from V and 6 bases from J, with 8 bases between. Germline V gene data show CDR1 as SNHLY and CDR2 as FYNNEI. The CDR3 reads CASSDGGAGELFF. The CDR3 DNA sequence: TGTGCCAGCAGTGATGGGGGCGCCGGGGAGCTGTTTTTT.

CDR3 in amino acids: CASRKLAGVGPYNEQFF. DNA of the CDR3: TGCGCCAGCAGGAAACTAGCGGGAGTAGGTCCCTACAATGAGCAGTTCTTC. The rearrangement uses TRBV10-2 and TRBJ2-1; TRBD2 matches 11 bases. Germline trimming cut 6 bases from V and 2 bases from J; bases unmatched to any gene: 9. Germline V gene sequence: CDR1 WSHSY, CDR2 SAAADI. There are 17 residues in the CDR3.

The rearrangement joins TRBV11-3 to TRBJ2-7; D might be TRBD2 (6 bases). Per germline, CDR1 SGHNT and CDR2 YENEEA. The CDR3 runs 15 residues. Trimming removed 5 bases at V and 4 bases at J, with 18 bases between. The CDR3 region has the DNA TGTGCCAGCAGCGGTGGGACTGACAAGTTGTACGAGCAGTACTTC. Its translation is CASSGGTDKLYEQYF.